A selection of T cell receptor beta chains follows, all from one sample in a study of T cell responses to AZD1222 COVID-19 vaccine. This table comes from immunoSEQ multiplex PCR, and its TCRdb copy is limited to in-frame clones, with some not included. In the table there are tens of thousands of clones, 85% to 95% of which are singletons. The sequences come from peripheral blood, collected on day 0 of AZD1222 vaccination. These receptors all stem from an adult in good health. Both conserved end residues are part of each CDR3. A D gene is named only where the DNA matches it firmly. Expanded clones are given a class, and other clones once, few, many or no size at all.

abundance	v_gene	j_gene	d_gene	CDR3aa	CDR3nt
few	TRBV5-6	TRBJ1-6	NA	CASSLGSAYNSPLHF	TGTGCCAGCAGCTTGGGGTCCGCCTATAATTCACCCCTCCACTTT
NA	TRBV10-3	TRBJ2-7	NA	CAISEYVPGLGEYF	TGTGCCATCAGTGAGTACGTCCCGGGACTGGGCGAGTACTTC
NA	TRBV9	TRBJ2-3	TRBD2	CASSVLAGGTDTQYF	TGTGCCAGCAGCGTACTAGCGGGGGGCACAGATACGCAGTATTTT
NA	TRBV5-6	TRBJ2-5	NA	CASSFRGGHRETQYF	TGTGCCAGCAGCTTTCGCGGGGGCCATCGAGAGACCCAGTACTTC
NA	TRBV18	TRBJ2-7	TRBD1	CASSYRDRDEQYF	TGTGCCAGCTCATACCGGGACAGGGACGAGCAGTACTTC
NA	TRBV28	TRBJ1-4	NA	CASSLRRLNEKLFF	TGTGCCAGCAGCCTACGAAGGCTTAATGAAAAACTGTTTTTT
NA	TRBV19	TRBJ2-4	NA	CASSIPSRQEKNIQYF	TGTGCCAGTAGTATACCCTCCCGACAGGAGAAAAACATTCAGTACTTC
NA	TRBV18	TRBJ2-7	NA	CASSPGFSPYEQYF	TGTGCCAGCTCACCAGGTTTTAGCCCCTACGAGCAGTACTTC
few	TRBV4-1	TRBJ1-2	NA	CASSQDLGTGYGYTF	TGCGCCAGCAGCCAAGATCTCGGGACCGGCTATGGCTACACCTTC
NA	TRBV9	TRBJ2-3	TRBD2	CASSTHPGGGGGPDTQYF	TGTGCCAGCAGCACTCACCCGGGCGGCGGGGGGGGCCCAGATACGCAGTATTTT
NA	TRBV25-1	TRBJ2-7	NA	CASRGIEQYF	TGTGCCAGCAGAGGGATTGAGCAGTACTTC
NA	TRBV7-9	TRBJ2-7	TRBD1	CASRTGGGEQYF	TGTGCCAGCAGGACAGGGGGTGGCGAGCAGTACTTC
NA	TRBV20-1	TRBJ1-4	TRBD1	CSASAQGAEKLFF	TGCAGTGCTAGTGCACAGGGGGCTGAAAAACTGTTTTTT
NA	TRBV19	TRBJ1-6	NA	CASSHPNSPLHF	TGTGCCAGTAGTCACCCCAATTCACCCCTCCACTTT
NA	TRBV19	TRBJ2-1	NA	CASTRGGYNEQFF	TGTGCCAGTACACGGGGAGGATACAATGAGCAGTTCTTC
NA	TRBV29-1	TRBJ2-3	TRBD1	CSHRPGQVEDTQYF	TGCAGCCACAGGCCGGGACAGGTGGAAGATACGCAGTATTTT
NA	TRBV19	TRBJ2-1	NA	CASTKVGIGDNEQFF	TGTGCCAGTACCAAAGTGGGGATAGGAGACAATGAGCAGTTCTTC
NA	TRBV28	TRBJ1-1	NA	CASSLTRQGNTEAFF	TGTGCCAGCAGTTTGACAAGGCAGGGGAACACTGAAGCTTTCTTT
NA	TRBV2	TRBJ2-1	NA	CASGSVEQFF	TGTGCCAGCGGTTCGGTTGAGCAGTTCTTC
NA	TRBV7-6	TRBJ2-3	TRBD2	CASSRTSSGATQYF	TGTGCCAGCAGCCGAACCTCCAGCGGGGCCACGCAGTATTTT
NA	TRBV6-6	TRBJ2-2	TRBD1	CASIPGQGAPGELFF	TGTGCCAGCATACCGGGACAGGGGGCTCCCGGGGAGCTGTTTTTT
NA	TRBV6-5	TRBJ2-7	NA	CASSYWGEQYF	TGTGCCAGCAGTTACTGGGGGGAGCAGTACTTC
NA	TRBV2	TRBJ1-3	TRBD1	CAHSSQGANADTIYF	TGTGCCCATTCATCCCAGGGGGCGAATGCGGACACCATATATTTT
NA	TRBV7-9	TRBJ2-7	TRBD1	CASSHRPGQGAQEQYF	TGTGCCAGCAGCCACCGGCCGGGACAGGGGGCACAAGAGCAGTACTTC
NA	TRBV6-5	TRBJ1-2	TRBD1	CASRDRGSPGYTF	TGTGCCAGCAGGGACAGGGGGTCCCCTGGCTACACCTTC
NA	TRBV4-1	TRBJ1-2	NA	CASSQGRTGTLNYGYTF	TGCGCCAGCAGCCAGGGTAGGACCGGGACTCTGAACTATGGCTACACCTTC
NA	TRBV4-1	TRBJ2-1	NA	CASSQDRGEQFF	TGCGCCAGCAGCCAAGATCGAGGTGAGCAGTTCTTC
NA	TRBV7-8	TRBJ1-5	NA	CASSLEGRNSQPQHF	TGTGCCAGCAGCTTAGAAGGACGCAATTCTCAGCCCCAGCATTTT
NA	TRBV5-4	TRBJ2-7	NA	CASSLPGQSSYEQYF	TGTGCCAGCAGCTTGCCCGGGCAGAGCTCCTACGAGCAGTACTTC
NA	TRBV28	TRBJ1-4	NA	CASSPPSLGEKLFF	TGTGCCAGCAGTCCCCCCAGTCTTGGGGAAAAACTGTTTTTT
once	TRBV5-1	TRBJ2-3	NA	CASSPDLGDTQYF	TGCGCCAGCAGCCCCGATCTCGGAGATACGCAGTATTTT
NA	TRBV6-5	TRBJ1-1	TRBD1	CASSRQGLGAFF	TGTGCCAGCAGTAGACAGGGGCTCGGAGCTTTCTTT
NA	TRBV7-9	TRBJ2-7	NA	CASSLRGGQGMYEQYF	TGTGCCAGCAGCTTACGGGGGGGACAGGGAATGTACGAGCAGTACTTC
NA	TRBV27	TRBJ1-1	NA	CASSLNLNTEAFF	TGTGCCAGCAGTTTAAACCTGAACACTGAAGCTTTCTTT
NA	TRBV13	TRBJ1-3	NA	CASSFSVGAGGNTIYF	TGTGCCAGCAGCTTCTCCGTCGGGGCAGGAGGAAACACCATATATTTT
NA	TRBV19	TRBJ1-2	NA	CASNGRTALNYGYTF	TGTGCCAGTAACGGCCGAACGGCCCTTAACTATGGCTACACCTTC
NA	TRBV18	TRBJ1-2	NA	CASSPADSYGYTF	TGTGCCAGCTCACCAGCCGACAGCTATGGCTACACCTTC
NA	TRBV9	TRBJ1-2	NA	CASSVGGSGLQGPYGYTF	TGTGCCAGCAGCGTCGGAGGTTCTGGTCTCCAAGGGCCCTATGGCTACACCTTC
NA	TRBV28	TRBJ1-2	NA	CASSLGSLGYTF	TGTGCCAGCAGTTTAGGTAGTCTTGGCTACACCTTC